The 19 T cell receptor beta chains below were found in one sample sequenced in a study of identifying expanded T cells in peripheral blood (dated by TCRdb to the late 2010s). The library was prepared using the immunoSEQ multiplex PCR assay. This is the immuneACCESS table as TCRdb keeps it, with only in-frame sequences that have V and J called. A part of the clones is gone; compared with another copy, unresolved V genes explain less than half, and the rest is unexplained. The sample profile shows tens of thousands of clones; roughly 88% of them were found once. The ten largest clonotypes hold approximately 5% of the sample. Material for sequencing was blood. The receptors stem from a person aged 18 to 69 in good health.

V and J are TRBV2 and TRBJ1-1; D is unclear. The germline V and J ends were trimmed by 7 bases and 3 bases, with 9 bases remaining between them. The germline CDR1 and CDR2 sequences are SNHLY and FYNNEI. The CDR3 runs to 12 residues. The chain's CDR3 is CASKTIDTEAFF. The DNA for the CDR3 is TGTGCCAGCAAAACGATAGACACTGAAGCTTTCTTT.

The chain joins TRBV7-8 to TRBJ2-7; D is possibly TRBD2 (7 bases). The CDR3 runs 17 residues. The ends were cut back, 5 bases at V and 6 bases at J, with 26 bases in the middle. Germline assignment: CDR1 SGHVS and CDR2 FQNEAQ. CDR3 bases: TGTGCCAGCAGCCGGATAGGGAGGGGGTCGTTTGGGACCGAGCAGTACTTC. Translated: CASSRIGRGSFGTEQYF. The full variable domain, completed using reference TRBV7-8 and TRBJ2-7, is GAGVSQSPRYKVAKRGQDVALRCDPISGHVSLFWYQQALGQGPEFLTYFQNEAQLDKSGLPSDRFFAERPEGSVSTLKIQRTQQEDSAVYLCASSRIGRGSFGTEQYFGPGTRLTVT.

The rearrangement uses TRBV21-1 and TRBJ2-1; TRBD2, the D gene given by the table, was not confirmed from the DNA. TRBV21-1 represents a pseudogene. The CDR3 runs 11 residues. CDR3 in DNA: TGTGCCAGCAGCACCTATATAGAGCAGTTCTTC. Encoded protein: CASSTYIEQFF.

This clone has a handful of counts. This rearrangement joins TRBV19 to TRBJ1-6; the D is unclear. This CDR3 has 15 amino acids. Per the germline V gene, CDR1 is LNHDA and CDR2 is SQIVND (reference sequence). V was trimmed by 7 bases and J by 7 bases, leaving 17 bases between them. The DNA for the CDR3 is TGTGCCAGTACCACTGCAGCGGAGTGGAATTCACCCCTCCACTTT. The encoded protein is CASTTAAEWNSPLHF.

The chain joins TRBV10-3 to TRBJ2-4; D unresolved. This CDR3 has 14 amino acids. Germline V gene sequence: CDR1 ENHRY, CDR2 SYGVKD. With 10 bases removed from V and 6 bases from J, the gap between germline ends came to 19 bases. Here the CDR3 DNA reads TGTGCCACCCAAGGTACGGCCGCGGCAAACATTCAGTACTTC. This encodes CATQGTAAANIQYF.

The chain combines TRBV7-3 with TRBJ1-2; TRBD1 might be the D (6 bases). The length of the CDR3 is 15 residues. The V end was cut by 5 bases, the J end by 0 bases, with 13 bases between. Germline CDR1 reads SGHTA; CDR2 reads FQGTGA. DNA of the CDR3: TGTGCCAGCAGCGCGGATAGGACAGCTAACTATGGCTACACCTTC. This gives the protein CASSADRTANYGYTF.

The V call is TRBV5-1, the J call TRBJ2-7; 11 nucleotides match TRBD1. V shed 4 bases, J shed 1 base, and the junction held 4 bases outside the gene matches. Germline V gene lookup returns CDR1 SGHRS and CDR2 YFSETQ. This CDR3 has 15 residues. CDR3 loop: CASSHGTGGSYEQYF. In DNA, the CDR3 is TGCGCCAGCAGCCACGGGACAGGGGGTTCCTACGAGCAGTACTTC.

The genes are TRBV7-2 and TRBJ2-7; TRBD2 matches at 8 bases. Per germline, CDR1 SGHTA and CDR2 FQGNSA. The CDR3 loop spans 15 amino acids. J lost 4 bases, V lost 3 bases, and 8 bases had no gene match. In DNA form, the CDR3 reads TGTGCCAGCAGCTTGGGGGGACTAGTTGCGTACGAGCAGTACTTC. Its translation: CASSLGGLVAYEQYF.

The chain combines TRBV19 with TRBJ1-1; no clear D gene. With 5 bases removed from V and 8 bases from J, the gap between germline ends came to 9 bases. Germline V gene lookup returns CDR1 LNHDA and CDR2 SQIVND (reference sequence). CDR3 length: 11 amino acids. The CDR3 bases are TGTGCCAGTAGTGGCGTGGGGGAAGCTTTCTTT. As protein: CASSGVGEAFF.

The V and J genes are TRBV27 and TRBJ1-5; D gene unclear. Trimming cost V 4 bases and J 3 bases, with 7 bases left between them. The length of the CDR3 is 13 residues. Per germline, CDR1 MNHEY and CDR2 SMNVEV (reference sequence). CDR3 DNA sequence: TGTGCCAGCAGTTACGGGGTCAATCAGCCCCAGCATTTT. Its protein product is CASSYGVNQPQHF.

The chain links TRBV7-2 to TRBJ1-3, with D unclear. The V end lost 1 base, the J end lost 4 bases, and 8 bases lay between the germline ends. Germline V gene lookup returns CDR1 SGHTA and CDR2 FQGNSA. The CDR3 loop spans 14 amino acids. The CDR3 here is CASSLVGFGNTIYF. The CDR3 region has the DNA TGTGCCAGCAGCTTAGTAGGCTTCGGAAACACCATATATTTT.

The CDR3 region is CASSPPGESYEQYF. CDR3 DNA sequence: TGTGCCAGCTCACCACCGGGGGAGAGCTACGAGCAGTACTTC. The V and J genes are TRBV18 and TRBJ2-7; either TRBD1 or TRBD2 may fit D (5 bases each). This CDR3 is 14 amino acids long. Trimming took off 0 bases at V and 3 bases at J, with 9 bases between the two ends. Germline V gives CDR1 KGHSH, CDR2 LQKENI.

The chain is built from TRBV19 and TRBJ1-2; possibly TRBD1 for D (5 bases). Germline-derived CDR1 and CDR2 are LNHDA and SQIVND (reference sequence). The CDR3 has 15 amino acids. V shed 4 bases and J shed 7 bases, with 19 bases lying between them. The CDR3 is CASSTGTPKESGYTF. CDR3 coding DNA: TGTGCCAGTAGTACCGGGACGCCAAAGGAGAGTGGCTACACCTTC. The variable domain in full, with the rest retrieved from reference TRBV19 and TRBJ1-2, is DGGITQSPKYLFRKEGQNVTLSCEQNLNHDAMYWYRQDPGQGLRLIYYSQIVNDFQKGDIAEGYSVSREKKESFPLTVTSAQKNPTAFYLCASSTGTPKESGYTFGSGTRLTVV.

As DNA, the CDR3 is TGTGCCACCAGGGGGGACAGCTCTAACTATGGCTACACCTTC. Amino acid sequence: CATRGDSSNYGYTF. The genes are TRBV15 and TRBJ1-2; 7 bases match TRBD1. CDR1 and CDR2 from the germline V gene are LNHNV and YYDKDF (reference sequence). The CDR3 consists of 14 residues. Losses at the gene ends were 6 bases for V and 0 bases for J; bases not matched to a gene: 4.

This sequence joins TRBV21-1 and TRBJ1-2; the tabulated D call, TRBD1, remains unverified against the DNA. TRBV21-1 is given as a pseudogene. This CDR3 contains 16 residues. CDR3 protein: CASMGLYRGNNYGYTF. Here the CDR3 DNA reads TGTGCCAGCATGGGTCTCTACAGGGGGAATAACTATGGCTACACCTTC.

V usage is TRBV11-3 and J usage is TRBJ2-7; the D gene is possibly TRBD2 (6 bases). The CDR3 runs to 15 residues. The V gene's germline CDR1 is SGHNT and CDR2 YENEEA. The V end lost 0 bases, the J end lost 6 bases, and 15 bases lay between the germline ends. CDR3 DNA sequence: TGTGCCAGCAGCTTAGAGAGTACGTCCGGGGGCGAGCAGTACTTC. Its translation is CASSLESTSGGEQYF.

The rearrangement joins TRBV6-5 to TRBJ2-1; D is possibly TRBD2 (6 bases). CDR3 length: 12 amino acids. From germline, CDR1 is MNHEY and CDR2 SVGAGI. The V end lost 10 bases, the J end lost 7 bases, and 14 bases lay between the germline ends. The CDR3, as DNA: TGTGCCACAGAGACTAGTTTGAATGAGCAGTTCTTC. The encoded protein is CATETSLNEQFF.

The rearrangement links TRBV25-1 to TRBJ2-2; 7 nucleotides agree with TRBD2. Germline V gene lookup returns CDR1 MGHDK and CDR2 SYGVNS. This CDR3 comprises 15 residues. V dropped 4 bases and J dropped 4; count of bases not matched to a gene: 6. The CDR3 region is CASSGPTSPTGELFF. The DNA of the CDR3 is TGTGCCAGCAGTGGACCGACTAGCCCCACCGGGGAGCTGTTTTTT.

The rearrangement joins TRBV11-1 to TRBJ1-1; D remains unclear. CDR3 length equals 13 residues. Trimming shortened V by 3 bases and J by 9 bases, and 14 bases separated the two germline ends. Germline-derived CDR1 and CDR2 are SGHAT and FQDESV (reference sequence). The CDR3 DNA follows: TGTGCCAGCAGCTTCAATGAAGGTCAGCAAGCTTTCTTT. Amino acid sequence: CASSFNEGQQAFF.